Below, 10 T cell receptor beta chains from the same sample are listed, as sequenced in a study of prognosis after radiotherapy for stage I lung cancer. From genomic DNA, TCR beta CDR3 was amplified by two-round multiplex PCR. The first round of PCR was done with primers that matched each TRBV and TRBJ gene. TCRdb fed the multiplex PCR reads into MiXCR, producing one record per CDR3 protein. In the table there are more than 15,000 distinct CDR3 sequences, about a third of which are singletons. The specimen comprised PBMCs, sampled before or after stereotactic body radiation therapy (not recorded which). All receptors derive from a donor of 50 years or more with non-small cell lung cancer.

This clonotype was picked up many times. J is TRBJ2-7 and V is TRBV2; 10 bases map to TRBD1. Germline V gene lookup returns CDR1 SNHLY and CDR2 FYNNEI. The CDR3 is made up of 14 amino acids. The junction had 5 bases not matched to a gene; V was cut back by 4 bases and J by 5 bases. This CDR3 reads CASSGGQGTNEQYF. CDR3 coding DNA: TGTGCCAGCAGTGGGGGACAGGGGACCAACGAGCAGTACTTC.

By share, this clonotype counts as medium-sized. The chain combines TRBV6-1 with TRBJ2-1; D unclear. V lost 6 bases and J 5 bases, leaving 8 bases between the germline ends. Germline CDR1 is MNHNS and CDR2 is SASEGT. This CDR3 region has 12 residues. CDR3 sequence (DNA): TGTGCCAGCAGGTCTGGAAACAATGAGCAGTTCTTC. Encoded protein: CASRSGNNEQFF.

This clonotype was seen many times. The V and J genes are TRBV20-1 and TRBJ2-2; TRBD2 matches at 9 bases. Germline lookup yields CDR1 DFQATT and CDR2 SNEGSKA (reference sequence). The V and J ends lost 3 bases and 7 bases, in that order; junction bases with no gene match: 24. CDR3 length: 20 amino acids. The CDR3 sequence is CSARASEGVAGVWGSGELFF. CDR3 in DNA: TGCAGTGCTAGGGCATCAGAGGGGGTAGCGGGAGTCTGGGGTAGCGGGGAGCTGTTTTTT.

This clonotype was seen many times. The CDR3 nucleotides read TGTGCCAGCTCACCATCCGCGTTTGACACCATATATTTT. Its translation is CASSPSAFDTIYF. The chain recombines TRBV18 with TRBJ1-3; unclear D gene. The CDR3 runs 13 residues. Trimming took off 2 bases at V and 8 bases at J, with 10 bases between the two ends. Germline CDR1 is KGHSH and CDR2 is LQKENI.

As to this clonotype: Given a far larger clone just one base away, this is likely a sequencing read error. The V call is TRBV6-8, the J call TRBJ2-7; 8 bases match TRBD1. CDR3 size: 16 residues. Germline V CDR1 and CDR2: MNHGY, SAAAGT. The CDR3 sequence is CASNPRGTGSSYDQYF. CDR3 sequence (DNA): TGTGCCAGCAACCCTCGCGGGACAGGCAGCTCCTACGATCAGTACTTC.

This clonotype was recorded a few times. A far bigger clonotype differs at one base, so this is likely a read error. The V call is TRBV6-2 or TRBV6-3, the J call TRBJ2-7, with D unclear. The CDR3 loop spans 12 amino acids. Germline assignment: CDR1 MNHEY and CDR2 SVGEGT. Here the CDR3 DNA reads TGTTCCATCGAAACAACCACCTACGAGCAGTACTTC. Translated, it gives CSIETTTYEQYF.

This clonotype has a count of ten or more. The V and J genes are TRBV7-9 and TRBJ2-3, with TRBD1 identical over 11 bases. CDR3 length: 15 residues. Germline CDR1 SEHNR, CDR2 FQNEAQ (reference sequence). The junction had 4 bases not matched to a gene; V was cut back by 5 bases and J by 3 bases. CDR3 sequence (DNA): TGTGCCAGCAGCATAGGGACAGGGGGTACAGATACGCAGTATTTT. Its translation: CASSIGTGGTDTQYF.

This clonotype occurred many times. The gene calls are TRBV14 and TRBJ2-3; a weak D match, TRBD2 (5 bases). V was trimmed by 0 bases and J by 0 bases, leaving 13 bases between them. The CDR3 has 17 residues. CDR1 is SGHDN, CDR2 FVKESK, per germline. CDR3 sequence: CASSQDSAAVSTDTQYF. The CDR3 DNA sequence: TGTGCCAGCAGCCAAGATTCAGCGGCGGTTAGCACAGATACGCAGTATTTT.

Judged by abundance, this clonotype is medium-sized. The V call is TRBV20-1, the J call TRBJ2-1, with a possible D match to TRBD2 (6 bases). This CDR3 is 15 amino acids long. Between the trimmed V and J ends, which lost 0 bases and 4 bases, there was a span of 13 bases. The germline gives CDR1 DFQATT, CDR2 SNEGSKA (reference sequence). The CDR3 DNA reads TGCAGTGCTAGAGATCCGGGACTGGGATACAATGAGCAGTTCTTC. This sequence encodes CSARDPGLGYNEQFF.

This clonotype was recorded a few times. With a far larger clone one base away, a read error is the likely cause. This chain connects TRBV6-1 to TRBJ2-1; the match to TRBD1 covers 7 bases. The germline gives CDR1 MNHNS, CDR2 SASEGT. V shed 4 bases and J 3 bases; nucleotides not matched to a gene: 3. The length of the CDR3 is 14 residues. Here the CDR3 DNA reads TGTGCCAGCAGTGTAGGACAGGACTACAATGAGCAGTTCTTC. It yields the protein CASSVGQDYNEQFF.